This section outlines one TCR beta chain sequence together with its context. The data stem from a study of blood T cell repertoires in COVID-19. Study summary: Some COVID-19 samples were acute and others convalescent; all came from the United States, Italy and Spain. PBMCs, B-cell-depleted T cells, or T cells provided the cDNA or gDNA that made up the material.

The CDR3 contains 17 residues. TCRdb keeps only in-frame clones here, not all; method: immunoSEQ multiplex PCR. The repertoire holds tens of thousands of clones, with roughly 90% as singletons. Sequencing used peripheral blood. This TCR was sampled from a woman aged 60-75 years with acute or convalescent COVID-19. This rearrangement joins TRBV21-1 to TRBJ2-2; TRBD2 was called by the table and not checked on the DNA. TRBV21-1 is recorded as a pseudogene. CDR3 nucleotides: TGTGCCAGCAGCAAAGTCTCAACTAGCGGGAGGTGGTGGGAGCTGTTTTTT. Residues: CASSKVSTSGRWWELFF.